A single sample gave rise to the 20 T cell receptor beta chains below, sequenced in a study of T cell responses to AZD1222 COVID-19 vaccine (dated by TCRdb to the early 2020s). The library was built by means of the immunoSEQ multiplex PCR assay. TCRdb retrieved this table from immuneACCESS and kept in-frame rearrangements only. Not all clones are present; in checked studies, unresolved V genes account for under half, and no reason is known for the remainder. This sample holds about 73,000 clones; about 88% were observed only once. About 9.3% of the sample belongs to the ten largest clones. The sample's time point label, in plain terms: about 28 days (+/-7) after the second vaccine dose. Sample: peripheral blood, taken 28 days after the second AZD1222 dose. All receptors come from an adult who received the AZD1222 COVID-19 vaccine.

The V gene is TRBV6-2 or TRBV6-3, the J gene TRBJ2-5, with D maybe TRBD1 (6 bases). Per germline, CDR1 MNHEY and CDR2 SVGEGT. This CDR3 contains 15 residues. Trimming removed 1 base at V and 4 bases at J, with 13 bases between. CDR3 in DNA: TGTGCCAGCAGTTACTTTACAGGGTTAGGAGAGACCCAGTACTTC. It is translated as CASSYFTGLGETQYF.

Of note for this clone: Other nucleotide sequences in the sample specify the same CDR3. V usage is TRBV7-9 and J usage is TRBJ2-3, with TRBD2 matching 8 bases. This CDR3 is 15 amino acids long. Per germline, CDR1 SEHNR and CDR2 FQNEAQ (reference sequence). V was clipped by 6 bases and J by 0 bases; unmatched bases: 5. The CDR3 coding sequence is TGTGCCAGCAGTACAACTAGCGGAAGCACAGATACGCAGTATTTT. Protein sequence: CASSTTSGSTDTQYF.

The V and J genes are TRBV6-2 or TRBV6-3 and TRBJ2-5, with TRBD2 matching 16 bases. V shed 4 bases and J 3 bases; nucleotides not matched to a gene: 11. From germline, CDR1 is MNHEY and CDR2 SVGEGT. CDR3 length: 19 amino acids. CDR3: CASSFRPGLAGGEKETQYF. For the CDR3, the DNA is TGTGCCAGCAGTTTCCGTCCGGGACTAGCGGGGGGGGAGAAAGAGACCCAGTACTTC.

This clone appeared once. CDR3 loop: CASAQAVSGNTIYF. CDR3 sequence (DNA): TGTGCCAGCGCCCAAGCAGTCTCTGGAAACACCATATATTTT. The rearrangement joins TRBV7-6 to TRBJ1-3; D is ambiguous. This CDR3 is 14 amino acids long. Trimming left V 8 bases short and J 0 bases short, with 11 bases between. Germline CDR1 SGHVS, CDR2 FNYEAQ.

The chain couples TRBV5-1 to TRBJ2-7; a weak D match, TRBD2 (5 bases). The CDR3 consists of 14 residues. Trimming stripped 0 bases from V and 4 bases from J, with 11 bases between. Germline CDR1 reads SGHRS; CDR2 reads YFSETQ. The CDR3 protein is CASSLAGTSYEQYF. CDR3 nucleotides: TGCGCCAGCAGCTTGGCCGGCACTAGTTACGAGCAGTACTTC.

The J gene is TRBJ1-2, the V gene TRBV20-1, with D perhaps matching TRBD1 (5 bases). Germline assignment: CDR1 DFQATT and CDR2 SNEGSKA (reference sequence). V was cut by 6 bases and J by 8 bases, with 13 bases left in between. This CDR3 has 11 amino acids. This chain's CDR3 is CSAFRVEGYTF. The CDR3 DNA sequence: TGCAGTGCCTTCAGGGTCGAAGGCTACACCTTC.

V is TRBV5-6 and J is TRBJ2-3, with D perhaps TRBD2 (5 bases). Trimming took off 0 bases at V and 1 base at J, with 9 bases between the two ends. CDR3 length: 15 residues. From germline, CDR1 is SGHDT and CDR2 YYEEEE. The CDR3 reads CASSLGLGGTDTQYF. DNA of the CDR3: TGTGCCAGCAGCTTGGGTCTGGGAGGCACAGATACGCAGTATTTT.

This clone was counted between two and nine times. The chain combines TRBV6-2 or TRBV6-3 with TRBJ1-2; D possibly corresponds to TRBD1 (6 bases). V was pared by 0 bases and J by 7 bases, with 9 bases between. CDR1 is MNHEY and CDR2 is SVGEGT in the germline V gene. This CDR3 is 13 amino acids long. CDR3: CASSYSGARGYTF. The CDR3 coding sequence is TGTGCCAGCAGTTACTCGGGGGCACGTGGCTACACCTTC.

The CDR3 bases are TGTGCCAGCAGCGCCCGACTAGCGGCACAAGAGACCCAGTACTTC. As protein: CASSARLAAQETQYF. The V gene is TRBV5-4, the J gene TRBJ2-5; 9 bases match TRBD2. The V gene end was trimmed by 4 bases and the J gene end by 2 bases; junction bases not matched to a gene: 6. Germline CDR1 is SGHNT and CDR2 is YYREEE (reference sequence). The CDR3 length is 15 residues.

The chain has TRBV18 and TRBJ1-1, with unresolved D. In germline, CDR1 is KGHSH, CDR2 LQKENI. V lost 3 bases to trimming and J lost 6 bases, with 11 bases between them. The CDR3 spans 13 residues. CDR3 sequence reads: CASSPTNRAEAFF. The CDR3 coding sequence is TGTGCCAGCTCACCGACGAATAGGGCTGAAGCTTTCTTT.

This chain connects TRBV19 to TRBJ2-1; TRBD2 matches 9 bases. The CDR3 has 17 residues. Per germline, CDR1 LNHDA and CDR2 SQIVND (reference sequence). V was clipped by 6 bases and J by 4 bases; unmatched bases: 13. Written as DNA, the CDR3 is TGTGCCAGTAGCAGACTAGCGGTCTCCTCTACTTACAATGAGCAGTTCTTC. Translated: CASSRLAVSSTYNEQFF.

The chain links TRBV4-1 to TRBJ1-3; tentative D call: TRBD1 (6 bases). The V end lost 6 bases, the J end lost 0 bases, and 12 bases lay between the germline ends. This CDR3 has 15 residues. Germline V gene sequence: CDR1 MGHRA, CDR2 YSYEKL. CDR3 sequence (DNA): TGCGCCAGCAGGCTCGGGGGCGACTCTGGAAACACCATATATTTT. Encoded protein: CASRLGGDSGNTIYF.

The V gene is TRBV19, the J gene TRBJ2-7; TRBD1 agrees at 7 bases. CDR3 length: 15 amino acids. V shed 6 bases and J 2 bases; nucleotides not matched to a gene: 10. Looked up from germline, CDR1 is LNHDA and CDR2 is SQIVND (reference sequence). The CDR3 DNA is TGTGCCAGTAGCCTCGGGACAGTGAAGACCTACGAGCAGTACTTC. Translation: CASSLGTVKTYEQYF.

This rearrangement joins TRBV19 to TRBJ1-5; D is ambiguous. CDR3 length: 14 amino acids. The germline V gene has CDR1 LNHDA and CDR2 SQIVND (reference sequence). V was clipped by 7 bases and J by 3 bases, with 13 bases between them. The CDR3 coding sequence is TGTGCCAGTACCCTGGATAGTCCCAATCAGCCCCAGCATTTT. Its protein product is CASTLDSPNQPQHF. Filled out from reference TRBV19 and TRBJ1-5, the complete variable domain reads DGGITQSPKYLFRKEGQNVTLSCEQNLNHDAMYWYRQDPGQGLRLIYYSQIVNDFQKGDIAEGYSVSREKKESFPLTVTSAQKNPTAFYLCASTLDSPNQPQHFGDGTRLSIL.

The chain carries TRBV4-3 and TRBJ2-5; 8 bases are a match to TRBD1. V trimming: 1 base; J trimming: 2 bases; junction bases outside the gene matches: 3. Germline V gene data show CDR1 as LGHNA and CDR2 as YSLEER. CDR3 length equals 15 residues. The CDR3 DNA reads as TGCGCCAGCAGCCAAGGGTGGACAGGGCAAGAGACCCAGTACTTC. It is translated as CASSQGWTGQETQYF.

This clone was seen once. The genes are TRBV12-3 or TRBV12-4 and TRBJ2-2; no clear D. V lost 3 bases to trimming and J lost 7 bases, with 3 bases between them. The CDR3 is made up of 11 amino acids. The CDR3 region is CASSFIGELFF. In nucleotides, the CDR3 is TGTGCCAGCAGTTTCATCGGGGAGCTGTTTTTT.

The chain uses TRBV6-6 and TRBJ1-3; perhaps TRBD1 as D (5 bases). The V end lost 2 bases, the J end lost 0 bases, and 8 bases lay between the germline ends. CDR1 and CDR2 from the germline V gene are MNHNY and SVGAGI (reference sequence). The CDR3 is 15 residues long. The CDR3: CASSYAGDSGNTIYF. In nucleotides, the CDR3 is TGTGCCAGCAGTTACGCGGGGGACTCTGGAAACACCATATATTTT.

In the case of this clone: A read error may account for a junction end that differs from germline. This chain uses TRBV5-1 with TRBJ2-7; D possibly matches TRBD1 or TRBD2 (5 bases each). The germline V gene has CDR1 SGHRS and CDR2 YFSETQ. The CDR3 runs to 13 residues. The CDR3: CASGLGTGGEQYF. CDR3 nucleotide sequence: TGCGCCAGCGGCTTAGGGACGGGCGGCGAGCAGTACTTC.

The gene calls are TRBV3-1 (or the pseudogene TRBV3-2) and TRBJ1-1; D not certain. V was trimmed by 3 bases and J by 6 bases, leaving 11 bases between them. CDR1 is LGHDT and CDR2 is YNNKEL in the germline V gene (reference sequence). This CDR3 is built from 13 residues. The CDR3 loop reads CASSHRHPSEAFF. DNA for the CDR3: TGTGCCAGCAGCCACAGACACCCCTCTGAAGCTTTCTTT.

The V gene is TRBV5-1, the J gene TRBJ1-1, with a tentative D call TRBD1 (6 bases). The germline V and J ends were trimmed by 5 bases and 1 base, with 9 bases remaining between them. The CDR3 is made up of 13 amino acids. Germline lookup yields CDR1 SGHRS and CDR2 YFSETQ. This CDR3 is CASSIGGNTEAFF. The CDR3 coding sequence is TGCGCCAGCAGTATAGGGGGGAACACTGAAGCTTTCTTT. The entire variable domain, with the rest obtained from reference TRBV5-1 and TRBJ1-1, is as follows: KAGVTQTPRYLIKTRGQQVTLSCSPISGHRSVSWYQQTPGQGLQFLFEYFSETQRNKGNFPGRFSGRQFSNSRSEMNVSTLELGDSALYLCASSIGGNTEAFFGQGTRLTVV.